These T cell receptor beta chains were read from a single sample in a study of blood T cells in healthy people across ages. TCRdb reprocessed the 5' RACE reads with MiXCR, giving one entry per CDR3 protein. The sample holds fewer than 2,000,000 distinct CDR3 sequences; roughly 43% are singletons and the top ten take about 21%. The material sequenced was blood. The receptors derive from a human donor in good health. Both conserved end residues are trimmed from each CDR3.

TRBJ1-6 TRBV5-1 ASSLAGDREISPLH
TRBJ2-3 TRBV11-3 ASSLGLADYTDTQY
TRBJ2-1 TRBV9 ASSVAGSGGLGNEQF
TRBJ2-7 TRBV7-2 ASSLGVTGPTYEQY
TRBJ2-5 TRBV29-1 SVDSQGAGETQY
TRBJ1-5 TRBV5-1 ASSSGPTGGNQPQH
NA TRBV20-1 SDCPGGRETQY
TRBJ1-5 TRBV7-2 ASSLWWGGDQPQH
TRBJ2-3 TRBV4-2 ASSQEASGGRTQY
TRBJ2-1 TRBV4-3 ASSQEPKRGDYNEQF
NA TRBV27 ASSSVGRPHQETQY
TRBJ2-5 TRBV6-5 ANPNSGKETQY
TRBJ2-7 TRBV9 ASRSDGSYEQY
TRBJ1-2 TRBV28 AGSLSGVSNYGYT
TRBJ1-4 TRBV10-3 ATTGEWNEKLF
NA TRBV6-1 ASSELGRAEQY
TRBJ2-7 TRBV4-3 ASSKGQVYEQY
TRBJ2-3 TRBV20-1 SAARGGFGDTQY
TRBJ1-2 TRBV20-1 SGQTGNNYGYT
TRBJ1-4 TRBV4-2 ASTSSTNEKLF